A single sample is the source of the 10 T cell receptor beta chains below, sequenced in a study of cytomegalovirus exposure and HLA in healthy donors. A multiplex PCR was run with 60 Vbeta primers and 13 Jbeta primers. Libraries were prepared by immunoSEQ multiplex PCR; TCRdb keeps only in-frame clonotypes and omits some of them. The sample has 200,000 to 250,000 clones, and its top ten clones hold roughly 0.98%. What was sequenced was PBMCs. Receptor source: a woman in her 30s in good health and CMV-seropositive.

The gene calls are TRBV10-3 and TRBJ2-5; D remains unclear. The J call is uncertain, as TRBJ2-7 better fits the DNA end. The V gene's germline CDR1 is ENHRY and CDR2 SYGVKD. CDR3 length: 13 amino acids. The CDR3: CAISPGLSNEQYF. The CDR3 nucleotides read TGTGCCATCAGCCCAGGCCTCAGCAACGAGCAGTACTTC.

V gene TRBV12-5 combines with J gene TRBJ2-1, with TRBD2 as a possible D gene (5 bases). The CDR3 spans 16 residues. Trimming left V 3 bases short and J 0 bases short, with 12 bases between. Germline V gives CDR1 LGHNT, CDR2 FRNRAP. CDR3 sequence: CASGFTPGSSYNEQFF. The CDR3 DNA is TGTGCTAGTGGTTTCACCCCGGGGAGCTCCTACAATGAGCAGTTCTTC.

The gene calls are TRBV27 and TRBJ1-1; 7 bases map to TRBD1. This CDR3 is 14 amino acids long. Trimming at V came to 5 bases and at J to 1 base, leaving 4 bases not matched to a gene. Germline CDR1 is MNHEY and CDR2 is SMNVEV (reference sequence). CDR3 in DNA: TGTGCCAGCAGTCAGAGACAGGGGAACACTGAAGCTTTCTTT. It is translated as CASSQRQGNTEAFF.

The CDR3 bases are TGCGCCAGCAGCCAAGATAAGGAGGGCGCTGAAGCTTTCTTT. This gives the protein CASSQDKEGAEAFF. The genes are TRBV4-3 and TRBJ1-1; D gene ambiguous. The CDR3 extends over 14 amino acids. The germline V gene has CDR1 LGHNA and CDR2 YSLEER. V gave up 0 bases and J gave up 6 bases, with 11 bases separating them.

V and J are TRBV6-5 and TRBJ2-1; 8 bases match TRBD1. Germline V gene lookup returns CDR1 MNHEY and CDR2 SVGAGI. The CDR3 is 15 residues long. After removal of 5 bases from V and 2 bases from J, the junction contained 5 bases not matched to a gene. The CDR3 is CASSRTGITYNEQFF. As DNA, the CDR3 is TGTGCCAGCAGTCGGACAGGGATCACCTACAATGAGCAGTTCTTC.

The V and J genes are TRBV27 and TRBJ2-1; weak D call: TRBD2 (6 bases). The CDR3 consists of 15 residues. Per the germline V gene, CDR1 is MNHEY and CDR2 is SMNVEV (reference sequence). V was pared by 3 bases and J by 4 bases, with 13 bases between. The CDR3 DNA sequence: TGTGCCAGCAGTTTGGACGGGAGAGCGTACAATGAGCAGTTCTTC. It is translated as CASSLDGRAYNEQFF.

The V call is TRBV12-5, the J call TRBJ1-2; 9 bases map to TRBD1. The J segment lost 4 bases and the V segment lost 4 bases, leaving 1 base of the junction unmatched. This CDR3 comprises 13 residues. Germline lookup yields CDR1 LGHNT and CDR2 FRNRAP. The CDR3 DNA sequence: TGTGCTAGTGGTTGGGGACAGGGCTATGGCTACACCTTC. This encodes CASGWGQGYGYTF.

The chain employs TRBV6-1 and TRBJ2-5; no firm D call. Judging by the DNA end, TRBJ2-7 fits better; the J call may be wrong. This CDR3 has 13 residues. Germline V lookup: CDR1 MNHNS, CDR2 SASEGT. CDR3 residues: CASSVPGSYEQYF. The CDR3, as DNA: TGTGCCAGCAGTGTTCCGGGTTCCTACGAGCAGTACTTC.

The chain combines TRBV27 with TRBJ1-2, with TRBD1 as a possible D gene (5 bases). The CDR3 sequence is 13 residues long. The V and J ends lost 4 bases and 4 bases respectively, with 10 bases between them. CDR1 and CDR2 (germline): MNHEY, SMNVEV (reference sequence). CDR3 sequence: CASSSRASYGYTF. The CDR3 DNA sequence: TGTGCCAGCAGTTCCAGGGCTTCCTATGGCTACACCTTC.

The rearrangement uses TRBV10-3 and TRBJ1-5, with D possibly TRBD1 on 6 matching bases. CDR1 is ENHRY, CDR2 SYGVKD, per germline. The V end lost 4 bases, the J end lost 5 bases, and 12 bases lay between the germline ends. The CDR3 covers 14 residues. CDR3 nucleotides: TGTGCCATCAGTGGGAGGACAGCGGATCAGCCCCAGCATTTT. This encodes CAISGRTADQPQHF.